This record looks at one T cell receptor (beta chain) sequence and its context. The sample holds one count of this clone. Its antigen specificity is not known. Nothing much larger sits one base from this clone, and base qualities are not available. These data belong to a study of cytomegalovirus exposure and HLA in healthy donors (dated by TCRdb to about 2017). With respect to the entire study: According to an earlier analysis of several hundred of the donors, about 179 million T cells yielded approximately 120 million unique TCR beta sequences and 276 Gb of sequence data. Because of strong linkage in the cohort, 4 to 6 DR-DQ haplotypes were treated as single units for association and clustering. Donor age, sex, ethnicity and CMV serostatus were collected together with the repertoire data. The study aimed to test whether cataloging public T cell receptors could reveal signatures of past pathogen exposure. Around 320 gigabases of sequencing data and approximately 85 million unique TCR sequences were included in an early release covering about 700 HLA-typed donors. Among the roughly 390 genotyped donors, about 83% belonged to the genetic ancestry cluster associated with self-reported Caucasian donors. Class I and class II HLA loci were covered by the typing at four-digit resolution. Along with the roughly 610-subject first cohort, a separate validation cohort of over 90 different subjects was used. The number of typed donors differed by locus: roughly 620-630 for A, B, C, DRB1 and DQB1; some 500 for DQA1; around 580 for DPA1; and roughly 490 for DPB1. To study patterns of TCR occurrence, a later analysis re-analyzed previously published TCR beta repertoires from several hundred donors and added high-resolution HLA genotyping. Every discovery cohort repertoire had been produced on one sequencing platform. Among 300 to 450 genotyped donors of the cohort, an average of 235,054 unique TCR beta nucleotide sequences were sequenced per donor, roughly 20% of them non-productive. Rather than using new phenotypic data, the later analysis identified candidate immune exposures from TCR beta sequences and from how often those sequences occurred across donors. High-throughput TCR immunosequencing, statistical association of individual TCRs with disease status, and machine learning were combined to predict cytomegalovirus infection status. An earlier analysis of about 620 of the donors applied high-throughput TCR beta sequencing to assess whether each TCR beta V gene segment acted as functional or pseudogenic. In a later genetic analysis, genome-wide SNP genotypes for about three fifths of the roughly 670 donors were used, and that subset was treated as a discovery cohort. The study profiled the T cell repertoires of more than 500 subjects by immunosequencing and related them to cytomegalovirus serostatus.

The cohort was made up of 650 to 700 healthy bone marrow donors. Cohort members were all nominally healthy when sampled, although unrecorded immune exposures were likely present. The donor was CMV seronegative and belonged to the group of several hundred seronegative cohort members. A peripheral blood sample was collected from each donor, and TCR beta sequencing was performed on peripheral blood mononuclear cells. The Qiagen DNeasy Blood Extraction Kit was used to extract genomic DNA from the blood cell samples. Libraries were prepared through the immunoSEQ multiplex PCR assay. A mixture of 60 forward primers for TCR Vbeta segments and 13 reverse primers for TCR Jbeta segments was used in the multiplex PCR. The CDR3 region of rearranged TCR beta genes was amplified from genomic DNA by a multiplex PCR assay. On the Illumina HiSeq System, the amplified TCR beta libraries were sequenced as 87-base-pair reads. On the authors' methods: In a later analysis, tens of millions of unique TCR beta chains were counted across the 500 to 700 repertoires, and roughly 11 million of these chains were shared by at least two donors. Raw reads were error-corrected and collapsed into unique sequences with a nearest-neighbor algorithm that merged closely related sequences to remove PCR and sequencing errors. To assign V, D and J gene segments, CDR3 sequences were aligned to IMGT reference sequences. For a sequence to be retained, a match of at least six nucleotides was required to both a V gene segment and a J gene segment. A rearrangement counted as productive if the CDR3 had no stop codons and remained in frame with V and J, and every other rearrangement counted as non-productive. Following IMGT convention, CDR3 was defined as the stretch from the second conserved V-encoded cysteine up to the conserved J-encoded phenylalanine. Sequences without an unambiguous match to a single V gene segment were excluded from the earlier analysis of about 600 of the donors. In an earlier analysis of some 590 of the donors, a V segment was called functional when productive rearrangements were above 56.7%, and segregating when the standard deviation between donors exceeded 5%. To diagnose cytomegalovirus status from the catalog of TCR beta chain sequences, a statistical classification framework was built. A later analysis assigned V and J genes by comparing TCR nucleotide sequences with IMGT/GENE-DB human TR gene sequences. The TCRdist pipeline was used in a later analysis to assign CDR3 sequences and most-parsimonious VDJ recombination scenarios. In a later analysis, every TCR beta chain was defined by the combination of its CDR3 amino acid sequence and its V-gene family, and reads without a unique V-gene family were dropped. To address suspected cross-contamination and a sequencing artifact, a later analysis removed 592 highly shared, low-generation-probability nucleotide sequences. For each public chain, a later analysis derived a clonal expansion index from normalized ranks of inferred template counts within each repertoire. In a later analysis, generation probabilities were computed with a VDJ recombination model fitted to out-of-frame rearrangements, and the resulting probabilities were checked against IGoR. In a later analysis, hypergeometric tests were used to score TCR-TCR, TCR-HLA and TCR-CMV co-occurrence, with a repertoire-size bias correction applied to TCR pairs. False discovery rates were estimated in a later analysis by permuting HLA or CMV assignments 20 times. In a later analysis, co-occurring TCRs were grouped using DBSCAN, with TCRdist sequence similarity added in when clustering inside HLA-allele-positive subsets. For co-occurrence clustering, repertoires with fewer than 30,000 or more than 120,000 public chains were excluded, along with about five repertoires with anomalous nucleotide sharing. TCRdb mirrors the immuneACCESS table, restricted to in-frame sequences. Some clones are absent from its copies; in checked studies, under half trace to an unresolved V gene, and the reason for the others is unknown. Clone size and the V and J calls come from that table; the DNA yielded D and trimming. Recorded for this sample are 100,000 to 150,000 clones; almost 80% of them occurred a single time. Of the sample, approximately 1.6% is held by the ten largest clones.

The CDR3, from cysteine to phenylalanine, totals 15 residues. Just the 45-base CDR3 DNA is kept, in frame starting at base 1. Trimming removed 3 bases from V and 3 bases from J, leaving 13 bases between the germline ends. CDR1 and CDR2 are drawn from the germline V gene: SGHTA, FQGTGA. The full study reports these points: In a later analysis, several top co-occurrence clusters were reported to appear linked to parvovirus B19, influenza, CMV and Epstein-Barr virus. A later analysis found that TCR association rates varied across HLA loci, with DRB1 alleles showing the most associated TCRs and HLA-C alleles the fewest. HLA typing was unavailable for some donors at each locus, so association tests used only the typed subset. A later analysis found that most CMV-associated TCR beta chains appeared HLA-restricted, with HLA associations seemingly driven largely by CMV exposure. Immune exposure information for the cohort was limited to CMV serostatus. Most TCR sequences were seen in very few donors, while some public TCRs were found in many individuals. Specific HLA alleles were associated with 15,000 to 20,000 TCR beta sequences at a false discovery rate of 0.05 in a later analysis. Assigning TCR associations to individual alleles was difficult when HLA alleles, especially DR and DQ, strongly co-occurred. In vitro tests confirmed that a few of the cytomegalovirus-associated TCR beta chains recognize cytomegalovirus antigens. Compared with the approximately 720-donor mean, donors in an Asian-associated ancestry cluster had fewer N-insertions in productive TCRs, according to a later genetic analysis. V-gene and J-gene trimming of TCR beta chains was associated with a missense DCLRE1C variant in a later genetic analysis, and the association was replicated in an independent cohort. A further reported finding was that TCR beta sequences accurately predicted the HLA-A and HLA-B alleles for most subjects in the first cohort. In an earlier analysis of roughly 500 of the donors, most TCR beta V segments appeared in productive rearrangements about 90% or about 30% of the time, broadly matching IMGT annotations. About 17 rarely observed V segments, including chromosome 9 orphons, were excluded from the earlier analysis of some 590 of the donors because counts were too low. Presence/absence analyses assumed roughly uniform sequencing depth across donors, an assumption that may not hold. The authors suggested that the approach could potentially be generalized to other disease states and immunological phenotypes. The classifier was reported to diagnose cytomegalovirus status with high specificity and sensitivity in both the original and validation cohorts. A cluster of highly shared sequence variants was judged likely to represent a technical artifact of the sequencing pipeline. Some IMGT-functional V segments, including TRBV6-2 and TRBV6-3, could not be told apart with the 87-base-pair reads, so those segments were excluded. The cohort was sequenced for TCR beta chains only, and without alpha or paired-chain data the features that could be detected were limited. Correlated functional status among segregating V segments might reflect linkage disequilibrium, but an unknown experimental factor could not be ruled out. A later analysis found that HLA-associated TCR beta chains were more clonally expanded and had lower generation probabilities than equally common non-associated chains. In the study, some 180 TCR beta chains were listed as associated with cytomegalovirus.

The source material was PBMCs. This TCR was sampled from a female donor in good health and CMV-seronegative. The V and J genes are TRBV7-3 and TRBJ2-3; the D segment could be TRBD1, given 6 matching bases. The sequenced DNA: TGTGCCAGCAGCTTTACAGGGACGAGTACAGATACGCAGTATTTT. This sequence encodes CASSFTGTSTDTQYF.